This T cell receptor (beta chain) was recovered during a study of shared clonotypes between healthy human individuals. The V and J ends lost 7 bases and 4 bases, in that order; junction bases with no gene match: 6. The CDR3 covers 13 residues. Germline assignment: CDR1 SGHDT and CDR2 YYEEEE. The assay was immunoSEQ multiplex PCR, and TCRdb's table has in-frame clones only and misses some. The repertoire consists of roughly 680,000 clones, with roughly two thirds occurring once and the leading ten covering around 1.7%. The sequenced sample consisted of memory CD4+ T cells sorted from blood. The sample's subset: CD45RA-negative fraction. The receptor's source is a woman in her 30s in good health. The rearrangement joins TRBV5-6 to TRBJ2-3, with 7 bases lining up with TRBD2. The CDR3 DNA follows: TGTGCCAGCGCGGGTGCGGGAGCAGATACGCAGTATTTT. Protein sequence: CASAGAGADTQYF. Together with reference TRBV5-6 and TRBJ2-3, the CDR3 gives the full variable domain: DAGVTQSPTHLIKTRGQQVTLRCSPKSGHDTVSWYQQALGQGPQFIFQYYEEEERQRGNFPDRFSGHQFPNYSSELNVNALLLGDSALYLCASAGAGADTQYFGPGTRLTVL.